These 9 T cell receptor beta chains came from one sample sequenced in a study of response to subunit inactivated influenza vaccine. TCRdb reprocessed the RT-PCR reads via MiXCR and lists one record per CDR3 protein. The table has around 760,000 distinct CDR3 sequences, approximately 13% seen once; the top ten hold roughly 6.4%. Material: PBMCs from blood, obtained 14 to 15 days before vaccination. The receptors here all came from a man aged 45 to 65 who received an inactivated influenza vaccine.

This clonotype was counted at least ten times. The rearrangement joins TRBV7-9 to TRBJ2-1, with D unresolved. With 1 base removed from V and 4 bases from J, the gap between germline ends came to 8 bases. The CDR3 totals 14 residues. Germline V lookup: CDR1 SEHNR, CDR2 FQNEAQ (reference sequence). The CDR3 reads CASSLVFGYNEQFF. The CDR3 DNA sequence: TGTGCCAGCAGCTTAGTGTTCGGGTACAATGAGCAGTTCTTC.

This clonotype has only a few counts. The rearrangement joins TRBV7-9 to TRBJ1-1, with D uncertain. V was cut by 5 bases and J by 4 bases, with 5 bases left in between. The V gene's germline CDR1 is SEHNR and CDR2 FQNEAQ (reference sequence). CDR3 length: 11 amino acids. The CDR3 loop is CASSRLTEAFF. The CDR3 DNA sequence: TGTGCCAGCAGCCGACTCACTGAAGCTTTCTTT.

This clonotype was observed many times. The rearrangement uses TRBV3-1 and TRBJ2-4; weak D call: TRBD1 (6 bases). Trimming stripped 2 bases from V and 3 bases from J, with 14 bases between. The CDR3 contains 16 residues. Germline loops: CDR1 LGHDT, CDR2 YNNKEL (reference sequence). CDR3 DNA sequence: TGTGCCAGCAGCCAACTTTCGACAGGATTCAAAAACATTCAGTACTTC. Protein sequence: CASSQLSTGFKNIQYF.

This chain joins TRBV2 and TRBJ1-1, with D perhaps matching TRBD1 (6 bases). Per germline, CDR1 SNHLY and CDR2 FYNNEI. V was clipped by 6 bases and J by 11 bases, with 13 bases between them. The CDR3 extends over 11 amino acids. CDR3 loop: CASRTGSLAFF. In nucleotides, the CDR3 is TGTGCCAGCAGAACAGGGAGTCTTGCTTTCTTT.

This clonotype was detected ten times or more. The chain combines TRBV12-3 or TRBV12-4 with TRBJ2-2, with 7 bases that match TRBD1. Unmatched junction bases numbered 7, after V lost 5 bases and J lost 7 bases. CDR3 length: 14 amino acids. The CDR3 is CASSEQGSIGELFF. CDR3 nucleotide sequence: TGTGCCAGCAGTGAACAGGGGAGTATCGGGGAGCTGTTTTTT.

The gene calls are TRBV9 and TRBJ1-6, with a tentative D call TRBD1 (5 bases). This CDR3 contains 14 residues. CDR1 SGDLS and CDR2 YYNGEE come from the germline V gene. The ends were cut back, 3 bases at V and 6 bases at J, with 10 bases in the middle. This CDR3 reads CASSDGAVNSPLHF. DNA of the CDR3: TGTGCCAGCAGCGATGGGGCTGTTAATTCACCCCTCCACTTT.

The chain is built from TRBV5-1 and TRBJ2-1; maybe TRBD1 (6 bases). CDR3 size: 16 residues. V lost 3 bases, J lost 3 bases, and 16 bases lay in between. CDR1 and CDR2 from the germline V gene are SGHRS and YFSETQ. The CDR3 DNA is TGCGCCAGCAGCTCGGACCGGGACAAACTCTACAATGAGCAGTTCTTC. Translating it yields CASSSDRDKLYNEQFF.

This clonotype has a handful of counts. CDR3 nucleotide sequence: TGTGCCAGCACCCCGACTAGCGGGGGGGGGGAGACCCAGTACTTC. Its protein is CASTPTSGGGETQYF. The J gene is TRBJ2-5, the V gene TRBV7-9, with 14 bases identical to TRBD2. The germline CDR1 and CDR2 sequences are SEHNR and FQNEAQ (reference sequence). The V gene end was trimmed by 7 bases and the J gene end by 5 bases; junction bases not matched to a gene: 6. There are 15 residues in the CDR3.

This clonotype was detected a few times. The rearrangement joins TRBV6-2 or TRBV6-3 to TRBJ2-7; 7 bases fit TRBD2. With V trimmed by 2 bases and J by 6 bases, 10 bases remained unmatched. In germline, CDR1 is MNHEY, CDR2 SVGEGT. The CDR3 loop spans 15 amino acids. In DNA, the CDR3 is TGTGCCAGCAGTTACAGGGCTAGCGGAGTGAGCGAGCAGTACTTC. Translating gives CASSYRASGVSEQYF.